Here is one T cell receptor beta chain with its context. This record comes from a study of blood T cell repertoires in COVID-19. About the study: Sources were T cells, B-cell-depleted T cells, or PBMCs; the material itself was cDNA or gDNA.

Original analysis: The assay estimated nucleated cells by amplifying reference gene primers. The repertoire was sequenced with immunoSEQ multiplex PCR; TCRdb's copy has only in-frame clones and lacks some. The V and J calls and the clone size are those of that table, but D and trimming were determined from the DNA. The data contain about 330,000 clones, over 80% of them singletons. Seattle enrolled patients during active infection and tracked them longitudinally. This CDR3 has 16 residues. Per the germline V gene, CDR1 is MDHEN and CDR2 is SYDVKM. Trimming took 4 bases from V and 0 from J; bases not matched to a gene: 5.

This receptor was identified in a man aged 30-40 years with COVID-19, enrolled during active disease. Sequenced sample: peripheral blood. The chain carries TRBV28 and TRBJ2-7, with TRBD2 matching 11 bases. The CDR3 here is CASSSEGTSGSYEQYF. CDR3 in DNA: TGTGCCAGCAGTTCTGAAGGGACTAGCGGCTCCTACGAGCAGTACTTC.